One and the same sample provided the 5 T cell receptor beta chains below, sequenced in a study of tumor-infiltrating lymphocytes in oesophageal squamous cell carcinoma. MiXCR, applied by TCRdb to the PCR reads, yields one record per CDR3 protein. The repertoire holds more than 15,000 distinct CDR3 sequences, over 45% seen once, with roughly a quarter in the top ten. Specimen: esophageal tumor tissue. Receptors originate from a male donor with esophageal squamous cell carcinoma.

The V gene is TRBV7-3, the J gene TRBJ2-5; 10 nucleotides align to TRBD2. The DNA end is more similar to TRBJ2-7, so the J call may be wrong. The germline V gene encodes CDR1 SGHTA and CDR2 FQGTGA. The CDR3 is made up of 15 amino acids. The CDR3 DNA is TGTGCCAGCAGCTCAGTAGCGGGGGGTGCCTACGAGCAGTACTTC. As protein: CASSSVAGGAYEQYF.

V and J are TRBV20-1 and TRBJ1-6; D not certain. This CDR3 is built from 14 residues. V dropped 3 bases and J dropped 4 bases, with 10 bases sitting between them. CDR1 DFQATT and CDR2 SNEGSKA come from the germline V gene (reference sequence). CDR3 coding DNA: TGCAGTGCTAGCGACCTCTCATATAATTCACCCCTCCACTTT. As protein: CSASDLSYNSPLHF.

The CDR3 is CASSLYGAGVDNEQFF. CDR3 sequence (DNA): TGTGCCAGCAGCTTATACGGAGCGGGAGTGGACAATGAGCAGTTCTTC. This chain joins TRBV7-3 and TRBJ2-1; 8 nucleotides agree with TRBD2. Germline V gives CDR1 SGHTA, CDR2 FQGTGA. The CDR3 contains 16 residues. V lost 2 bases and J lost 5; bases outside the gene matches: 8.

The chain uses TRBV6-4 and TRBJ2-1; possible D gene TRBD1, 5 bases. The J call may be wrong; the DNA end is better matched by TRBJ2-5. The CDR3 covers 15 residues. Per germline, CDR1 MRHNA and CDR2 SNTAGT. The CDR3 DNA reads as TGTGCCAGCACCTCACGACAGAATCAGCAAGAGACCCAGTACTTC. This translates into CASTSRQNQQETQYF.

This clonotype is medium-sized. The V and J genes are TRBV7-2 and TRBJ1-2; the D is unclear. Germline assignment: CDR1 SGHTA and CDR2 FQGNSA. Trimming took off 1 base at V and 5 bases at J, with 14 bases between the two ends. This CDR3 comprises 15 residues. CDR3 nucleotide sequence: TGTGCCAGCAGCTTAGATCCAGCCTTGGAGTATGGCTACACCTTC. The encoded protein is CASSLDPALEYGYTF.